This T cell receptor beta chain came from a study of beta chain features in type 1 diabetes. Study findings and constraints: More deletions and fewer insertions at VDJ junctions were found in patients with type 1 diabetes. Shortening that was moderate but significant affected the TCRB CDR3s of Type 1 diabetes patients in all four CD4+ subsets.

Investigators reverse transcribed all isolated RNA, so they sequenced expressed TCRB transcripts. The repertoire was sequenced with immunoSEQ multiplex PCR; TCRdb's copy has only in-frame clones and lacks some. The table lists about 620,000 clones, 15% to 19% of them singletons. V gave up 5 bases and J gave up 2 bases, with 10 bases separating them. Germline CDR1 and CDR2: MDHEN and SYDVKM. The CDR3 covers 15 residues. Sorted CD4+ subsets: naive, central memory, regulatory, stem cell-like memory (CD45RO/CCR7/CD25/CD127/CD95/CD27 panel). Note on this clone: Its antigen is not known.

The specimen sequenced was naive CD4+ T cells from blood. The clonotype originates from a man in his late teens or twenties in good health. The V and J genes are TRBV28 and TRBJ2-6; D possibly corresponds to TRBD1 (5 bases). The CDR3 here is CASSRPGTGANVLTF. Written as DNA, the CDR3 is TGTGCCAGCAGTAGACCAGGGACTGGGGCCAACGTCCTGACTTTC.